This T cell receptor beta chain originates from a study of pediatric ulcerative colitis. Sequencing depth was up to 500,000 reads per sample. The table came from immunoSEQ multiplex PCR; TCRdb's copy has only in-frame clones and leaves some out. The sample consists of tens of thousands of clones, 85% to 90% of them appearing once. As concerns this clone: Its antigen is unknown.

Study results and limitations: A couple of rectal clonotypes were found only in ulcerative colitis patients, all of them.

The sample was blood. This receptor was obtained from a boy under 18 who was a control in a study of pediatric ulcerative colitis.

CDR3 sequence reads: CASSARGPYEQYF. In nucleotides, the CDR3 is TGTGCCAGCAGTGCTCGGGGACCTTACGAGCAGTACTTC. The genes are TRBV25-1 and TRBJ2-7; either TRBD1 or TRBD2 may fit D (5 bases each). Trimming removed 4 bases from V and 4 bases from J, with 11 bases in between. Germline V CDR1 and CDR2: MGHDK, SYGVNS. The CDR3 totals 13 residues.